The 31 T cell receptor beta chains reported below all come from one sample, sequenced in a study of blood T cell repertoires in COVID-19. Method: immunoSEQ multiplex PCR; TCRdb's copy keeps in-frame clones and lacks some. In the table there are 310,000 or so clones, over 80% of which are singletons. The sample was PBMCs or T cells enriched from blood (not recorded which). The receptors here all came from a young woman who had recovered from COVID-19.

This chain links TRBV6-5 with TRBJ1-2; maybe TRBD1 (5 bases). The V gene lost 7 bases and the J gene lost 5 bases, with 17 bases spanning the gap. Germline V gene data show CDR1 as MNHEY and CDR2 as SVGAGI. This CDR3 is 14 amino acids long. CDR3 coding DNA: TGTGCCAGCACCCCCCAAGACAGCCTTTATGGCTACACCTTC. Translated: CASTPQDSLYGYTF.

This chain's CDR3 is CASSLGGYRGFLDEQFF. CDR3 sequence (DNA): TGTGCCAGTAGTTTGGGGGGCTACAGGGGGTTTCTCGATGAGCAGTTCTTC. V and J are TRBV19 and TRBJ2-1, with TRBD1 identical over 8 bases. Trimming at V came to 5 bases and at J to 8 bases, leaving 17 bases not matched to a gene. The CDR3 is 17 residues long. CDR1 is LNHDA and CDR2 is SQIVND in the germline V gene (reference sequence).

This chain links TRBV27 with TRBJ2-2; D is ambiguous. Trimming cost V 0 bases and J 3 bases, with 5 bases left between them. The CDR3 is 14 residues long. Germline-derived CDR1 and CDR2 are MNHEY and SMNVEV (reference sequence). The CDR3 DNA sequence: TGTGCCAGCAGTTTATCGCGGTACACCGGGGAGCTGTTTTTT. This sequence encodes CASSLSRYTGELFF.

The sample holds one count of this clone. The gene calls are TRBV29-1 and TRBJ2-1, with a tentative D call TRBD2 (6 bases). The CDR3 consists of 13 residues. CDR1 and CDR2 from the germline V gene are SQVTM and ANQGSEA. This CDR3 is CSVDLGLYNEQFF. CDR3 coding DNA: TGCAGTGTCGACTTGGGACTCTACAATGAGCAGTTCTTC.

In its sample, this clone was seen once. One junction end does not reproduce the germline sequence, and a read error may be involved. The V call is TRBV5-1, the J call TRBJ2-1, with 9 nucleotides matching TRBD1. This CDR3 has 15 amino acids. Germline V lookup: CDR1 SGHRS, CDR2 YFSETQ. The CDR3 is CASSLDRGAHNEQFF. In nucleotides, the CDR3 is TGCGCCAGCAGTTTGGACAGGGGCGCCCACAATGAGCAGTTCTTC. Together with reference TRBV5-1 and TRBJ2-1, the CDR3 gives the full variable domain: KAGVTQTPRYLIKTRGQQVTLSCSPISGHRSVSWYQQTPGQGLQFLFEYFSETQRNKGNFPGRFSGRQFSNSRSEMNVSTLELGDSALYLCASSLDRGAHNEQFFGPGTRLTVL.

The chain couples TRBV15 to TRBJ1-3; D perhaps matches TRBD1 (6 bases). V was pared by 0 bases and J by 3 bases, with 9 bases between. The CDR3 totals 15 residues. Germline CDR1 LNHNV, CDR2 YYDKDF (reference sequence). The CDR3 nucleotides read TGTGCCACCAGCAGAGATACAGGGAGTGGAAACACCATATATTTT. It encodes CATSRDTGSGNTIYF.

This clone was seen more than once but under ten times. This chain connects TRBV3-1 (or the pseudogene TRBV3-2) to TRBJ1-2; D unresolved. Deletions cut 1 base from V and 2 bases from J, with 14 bases between. The germline gives CDR1 LGHDT, CDR2 YNNKEL (reference sequence). The CDR3 length is 16 residues. The chain's CDR3 is CASSQAHGRLNYGYTF. CDR3 bases: TGTGCCAGCAGCCAAGCGCACGGGAGATTGAACTATGGCTACACCTTC.

This chain links TRBV7-2 with TRBJ2-3, with TRBD2 matching over 7 bases. The junction had 7 bases not matched to a gene; V was cut back by 7 bases and J by 6 bases. CDR3 size: 13 residues. CDR1 is SGHTA, CDR2 FQGNSA, per germline. CDR3 in amino acids: CASTPRRGDTQYF. Here the CDR3 DNA reads TGTGCCAGCACCCCGCGGCGGGGGGATACGCAGTATTTT.

The chain uses TRBV3-1 (or the pseudogene TRBV3-2) and TRBJ2-7, with TRBD2 matching 10 bases. The germline V gene encodes CDR1 LGHDT and CDR2 YNNKEL (reference sequence). The V and J ends lost 3 bases and 4 bases, in that order; junction bases with no gene match: 6. The CDR3 runs to 15 residues. The CDR3 bases are TGTGCCAGCAGCCACGGGACTAGCGAACCATACGAGCAGTACTTC. It translates to CASSHGTSEPYEQYF.

The rearrangement links TRBV19 to TRBJ1-6, with 8 bases identical to TRBD1. This CDR3 is built from 17 residues. After removal of 6 bases from V and 3 bases from J, the junction contained 10 bases not matched to a gene. CDR1 LNHDA and CDR2 SQIVND come from the germline V gene (reference sequence). CDR3 DNA: TGTGCCAGTAGCCGGGACAGGACCCTCTACTATAATTCACCCCTCCACTTT. This codes for CASSRDRTLYYNSPLHF.

In this sample, this clone turned up once. This sequence joins TRBV11-2 and TRBJ2-7, with 7 bases lining up with TRBD1. V lost 5 bases and J lost 4; bases outside the gene matches: 11. The CDR3 extends over 15 amino acids. Germline CDR1 reads SGHAT; CDR2 reads FQNNGV. CDR3 loop: CASSPIRQGKYEQYF. CDR3 nucleotides: TGTGCCAGCAGCCCTATCCGACAGGGCAAATACGAGCAGTACTTC.

The chain has TRBV15 and TRBJ2-5; D gene uncertain. Germline V gene lookup returns CDR1 LNHNV and CDR2 YYDKDF (reference sequence). Trimming took off 1 base at V and 1 base at J, with 4 bases between the two ends. This CDR3 is built from 13 residues. CDR3 DNA: TGTGCCACCAGCAGAGGGCCCCAAGAGACCCAGTACTTC. Protein sequence: CATSRGPQETQYF.

This chain links TRBV7-6 with TRBJ2-1; 10 bases align to TRBD2. Germline CDR1 and CDR2: SGHVS and FNYEAQ. V trimming: 6 bases; J trimming: 4 bases; junction bases outside the gene matches: 9. This CDR3 comprises 16 residues. The chain's CDR3 is CASSRTGTSVYNEQFF. The CDR3 DNA sequence: TGTGCCAGCAGTCGTACCGGGACTAGCGTTTACAATGAGCAGTTCTTC.

In the case of this clone: This specimen includes other DNA sequences encoding the same CDR3. The chain combines TRBV19 with TRBJ1-2; D is unclear. CDR1 LNHDA and CDR2 SQIVND come from the germline V gene (reference sequence). CDR3 size: 13 residues. The ends were cut back, 6 bases at V and 1 base at J, with 9 bases in the middle. CDR3 in DNA: TGTGCCAGTAGGGCAGGACTTAACTATGGCTACACCTTC. Its translation is CASRAGLNYGYTF.

The rearrangement links TRBV20-1 to TRBJ1-2; 7 bases line up with TRBD1. Germline CDR1 and CDR2: DFQATT and SNEGSKA (reference sequence). The CDR3 is made up of 11 amino acids. The V and J ends lost 6 bases and 4 bases, in that order; junction bases with no gene match: 2. CDR3 DNA sequence: TGCAGTGCCCAGGGGGTCTATGGCTACACCTTC. The encoded protein is CSAQGVYGYTF.

A few counts support this clone. Other DNA sequences from this sample encode an identical CDR3 as well. DNA of the CDR3: TGCGCCAGCAGCTTGGGACAGCAAGAGACCCAGTACTTC. This translates into CASSLGQQETQYF. V usage is TRBV5-1 and J usage is TRBJ2-5, with D possibly being TRBD1 (5 bases). Germline V gives CDR1 SGHRS, CDR2 YFSETQ. The CDR3 is 13 residues long. V was cut by 0 bases and J by 2 bases, with 5 bases left in between. Using reference TRBV5-1 and TRBJ2-5 for the parts outside the CDR3, the full variable domain is KAGVTQTPRYLIKTRGQQVTLSCSPISGHRSVSWYQQTPGQGLQFLFEYFSETQRNKGNFPGRFSGRQFSNSRSEMNVSTLELGDSALYLCASSLGQQETQYFGPGTRLLVL.

The chain links TRBV5-1 to TRBJ2-5; 15 bases align to TRBD2. Trimming took 4 bases from V and 4 from J; bases not matched to a gene: 8. Germline values: CDR1 SGHRS, CDR2 YFSETQ. The CDR3 totals 17 residues. CDR3 loop: CASSPGLAGGRRETQYF. The DNA for the CDR3 is TGCGCCAGCAGCCCGGGACTAGCGGGGGGTAGGAGAGAGACCCAGTACTTC.

The chain couples TRBV5-6 to TRBJ1-2, with a tentative D call TRBD1 (5 bases). This CDR3 contains 11 residues. The germline V gene has CDR1 SGHDT and CDR2 YYEEEE. V shed 6 bases and J shed 3 bases, with 6 bases lying between them. In DNA form, the CDR3 reads TGTGCCAGCACCAGGGACTATGGCTACACCTTC. Its protein is CASTRDYGYTF.

The genes are TRBV4-3 and TRBJ2-7, with 9 bases that match TRBD1. Germline CDR1 LGHNA, CDR2 YSLEER. V gave up 3 bases and J gave up 3 bases; unmatched junction bases: 9. This CDR3 comprises 16 residues. The CDR3 sequence: CASSQEGTGQGYEQYF. The CDR3 bases are TGCGCCAGCAGCCAGGAGGGGACAGGGCAGGGCTACGAGCAGTACTTC.

The chain joins TRBV28 to TRBJ2-6; 15 bases align to TRBD2. The junction had 13 bases not matched to a gene; V was cut back by 7 bases and J by 0 bases. Germline lookup yields CDR1 MDHEN and CDR2 SYDVKM. This CDR3 is built from 21 residues. CDR3 DNA: TGTGCCAGCACCCCCCACAGGACTAGCGGGAGGGCCCGCTCTGGGGCCAACGTCCTGACTTTC. It is translated as CASTPHRTSGRARSGANVLTF.

The chain employs TRBV27 and TRBJ2-7; 9 positions agree with TRBD2. Trimming removed 5 bases from V and 4 bases from J; junction bases left unmatched: 6. The germline CDR1 and CDR2 sequences are MNHEY and SMNVEV (reference sequence). This CDR3 has 14 residues. DNA of the CDR3: TGTGCCAGCAGTGCGGGACTAGCTGGGTACGAGCAGTACTTC. Translating gives CASSAGLAGYEQYF.

In DNA form, the CDR3 reads TGTGCCTGGGGCCCGCGGACAGGGCCTGAAAAACTGTTTTTT. It yields the protein CAWGPRTGPEKLFF. The J gene is TRBJ1-4, the V gene TRBV28, with TRBD1 matching 8 bases. This CDR3 region has 14 residues. CDR1 and CDR2 from the germline V gene are MDHEN and SYDVKM. V lost 11 bases and J lost 7; bases outside the gene matches: 12.

The gene calls are TRBV28 and TRBJ1-1; tentatively, D is TRBD1 (5 bases). This CDR3 has 15 amino acids. Trimming shortened V by 5 bases and J by 5 bases, and 18 bases separated the two germline ends. CDR1 and CDR2 (germline): MDHEN, SYDVKM. The CDR3 loop reads CASSSGGGDGTEAFF. The CDR3 nucleotides read TGTGCCAGCAGTAGTGGGGGGGGAGATGGGACTGAAGCTTTCTTT. The entire variable domain, with the rest obtained from reference TRBV28 and TRBJ1-1, is as follows: DVKVTQSSRYLVKRTGEKVFLECVQDMDHENMFWYRQDPGLGLRLIYFSYDVKMKEKGDIPEGYSVSREKKERFSLILESASTNQTSMYLCASSSGGGDGTEAFFGQGTRLTVV.

The chain has TRBV3-1 (or the pseudogene TRBV3-2) and TRBJ2-1; D ambiguous. The CDR3 runs to 15 residues. Germline assignment: CDR1 LGHDT and CDR2 YNNKEL (reference sequence). V lost 1 base and J 0 bases, leaving 7 bases between the germline ends. The CDR3, as DNA: TGTGCCAGCAGCCAAGGGCACTACTCCTACAATGAGCAGTTCTTC. This gives the protein CASSQGHYSYNEQFF.

The V call is TRBV7-9, the J call TRBJ2-7; 14 bases align to TRBD2. Germline loops: CDR1 SEHNR, CDR2 FQNEAQ (reference sequence). The CDR3 runs 16 residues. V lost 6 bases, J lost 5 bases, and 9 bases stayed unmatched. In DNA form, the CDR3 reads TGTGCCAGCAGTTCCGGGACTAGCGGGAGAGCTGACGAGCAGTACTTC. It is translated as CASSSGTSGRADEQYF. The entire variable domain, with the rest obtained from reference TRBV7-9 and TRBJ2-7, is as follows: DTGVSQNPRHKITKRGQNVTFRCDPISEHNRLYWYRQTLGQGPEFLTYFQNEAQLEKSRLLSDRFSAERPKGSFSTLEIQRTEQGDSAMYLCASSSGTSGRADEQYFGPGTRLTVT.

The gene calls are TRBV5-1 and TRBJ2-1, with D possibly matching TRBD2 (6 bases). Germline CDR1 SGHRS, CDR2 YFSETQ. Deletions cut 5 bases from V and 8 bases from J, with 20 bases between. This CDR3 is 15 amino acids long. In DNA, the CDR3 is TGCGCCAGCAGGGAGGGAACCCCTACAAGCGATGAGCAGTTCTTC. The encoded protein is CASREGTPTSDEQFF.

This clone was found once. CDR3 region: CASTSGRGNYGYTF. The CDR3 DNA reads TGCGCCAGCACCTCGGGGAGGGGAAACTATGGCTACACCTTC. The chain employs TRBV5-1 and TRBJ1-2, with TRBD1 as a possible D gene (5 bases). The V end lost 6 bases, the J end lost 2 bases, and 14 bases lay between the germline ends. The CDR3 has 14 residues. Germline V lookup: CDR1 SGHRS, CDR2 YFSETQ. The whole variable domain, filled in from reference TRBV5-1 and TRBJ1-2, reads KAGVTQTPRYLIKTRGQQVTLSCSPISGHRSVSWYQQTPGQGLQFLFEYFSETQRNKGNFPGRFSGRQFSNSRSEMNVSTLELGDSALYLCASTSGRGNYGYTFGSGTRLTVV.

The rearrangement joins TRBV11-3 to TRBJ1-6; D might be TRBD1 (5 bases). Germline CDR1 and CDR2: SGHNT and YENEEA. The V end was cut by 0 bases, the J end by 8 bases, with 20 bases between. The CDR3 covers 18 residues. CDR3 in amino acids: CASSLDGVLWGGDSPLHF. In DNA, the CDR3 is TGTGCCAGCAGCTTAGATGGCGTCCTCTGGGGGGGGGATTCACCCCTCCACTTT.

The rearrangement uses TRBV10-3 and TRBJ1-1; 7 bases agree with TRBD1. The CDR3 is 16 amino acids. The germline gives CDR1 ENHRY, CDR2 SYGVKD. The V gene end was trimmed by 3 bases and the J gene end by 7 bases; junction bases not matched to a gene: 14. The CDR3 DNA reads as TGTGCCATCAGTGATACCGGGACAGAGACGGACCTTGAAGCTTTCTTT. This gives the protein CAISDTGTETDLEAFF.

The chain uses TRBV12-5 and TRBJ1-1; no definite D call. The ends were cut back, 8 bases at V and 6 bases at J, with 13 bases in the middle. The length of the CDR3 is 12 residues. Germline V lookup: CDR1 LGHNT, CDR2 FRNRAP. CDR3 sequence reads: CASSVGFAEAFF. The CDR3 region has the DNA TGTGCTAGTAGCGTTGGTTTCGCTGAAGCTTTCTTT.

The chain employs TRBV18 and TRBJ2-5; D is undetermined. V was pared by 3 bases and J by 5 bases, with 13 bases between. Germline values: CDR1 KGHSH, CDR2 LQKENI. This CDR3 has 14 amino acids. The CDR3 loop is CASSPSFQVETQYF. The CDR3 DNA reads as TGTGCCAGCTCACCCTCGTTCCAGGTGGAGACCCAGTACTTC.